This T cell receptor beta chain was sequenced for a study of shared clonotypes between healthy human individuals. Study information: Used for every donor were three CD4 naive, three CD4 memory, two CD8 naive and one CD8 memory plate.

V was trimmed by 6 bases and J by 2 bases, leaving 9 bases between them. Germline assignment: CDR1 WNHNN and CDR2 SYGVQD (reference sequence). This CDR3 is 13 amino acids long. Each subset's genomic DNA was shared equally among a number of immunoSEQ plates. Replicate PCRs run on sorted subsets employed 200 ng DNA, around 27,000 T cell genomes. Assay: immunoSEQ multiplex PCR; the TCRdb copy retains only in-frame clones and omits some. Of over 700,000 clones in the sample, approximately 77% were seen once. There are a few counts of this clone. Sequenced material: memory CD4+ T cells sorted from blood. Indicated subset: CD45RA-negative fraction. The V and J genes are TRBV10-1 and TRBJ2-3; a weak D match, TRBD2 (5 bases). The source is a woman aged 25 to 39 in good health. CDR3 sequence (DNA): TGCGCCAGCAGCCGGGAATTCACAGATACGCAGTATTTT. Protein product: CASSREFTDTQYF.